This TCR beta chain was documented in a study of T cells after yellow fever vaccination. General study points: Clonotype sharing between CD4 and CD8 compartments was small. Although the secondary response was weaker, it peaked faster, at day 5 versus 15. Reappearing after the booster were most of the clones from primary vaccination (around 95% CD4, around 90% CD8).

Ten or more counts support this clonotype. Its target is unknown. Synthesis of TCR cDNA relied on 5'RACE template switching, which attached a universal primer site and UMIs. TCRdb reprocessed the 5' RACE reads via MiXCR and lists one record per CDR3 protein. The sample includes about 260,000 distinct CDR3 sequences, around 5.3% seen only once; the top ten take roughly 3.4%. Germline-derived CDR1 and CDR2 are GTSNPN and SVGIG (reference sequence). The CDR3 sequence is 11 residues long. V lost 1 base to trimming and J lost 6 bases, with 7 bases between them. The origin of this receptor is a man between 18 and 29 years old who received the YFV17D yellow fever vaccine. This chain joins TRBV30 and TRBJ2-7, with no clear D. Sequences were derived from CD4+ T cells sorted from PBMCs, sampled on the day of the yellow fever booster vaccination. CDR3 in DNA: TGTGCCTGGAGTGCCCAGACCGAGCAGTACTTC. Its protein is CAWSAQTEQYF.